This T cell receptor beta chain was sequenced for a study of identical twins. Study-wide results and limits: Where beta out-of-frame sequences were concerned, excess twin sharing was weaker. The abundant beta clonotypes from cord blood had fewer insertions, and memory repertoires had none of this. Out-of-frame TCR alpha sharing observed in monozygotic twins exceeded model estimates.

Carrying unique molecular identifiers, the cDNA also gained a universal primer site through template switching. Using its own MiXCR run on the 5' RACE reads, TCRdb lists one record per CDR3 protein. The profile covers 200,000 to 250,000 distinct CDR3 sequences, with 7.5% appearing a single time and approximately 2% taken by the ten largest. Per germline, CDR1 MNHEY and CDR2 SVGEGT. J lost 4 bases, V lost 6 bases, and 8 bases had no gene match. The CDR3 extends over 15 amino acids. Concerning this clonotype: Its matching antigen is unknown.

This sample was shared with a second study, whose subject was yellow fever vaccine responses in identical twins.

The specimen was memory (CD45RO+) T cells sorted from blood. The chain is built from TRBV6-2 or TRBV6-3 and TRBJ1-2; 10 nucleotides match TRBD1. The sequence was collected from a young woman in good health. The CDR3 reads CASRDSGQGLYGYTF. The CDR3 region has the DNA TGTGCCAGCAGGGATTCGGGACAGGGGCTCTATGGCTACACCTTC.